A selection of T cell receptor beta chains follows, all from one sample in a study of CD8+ T cells in alopecia areata. The protocol was immunoSEQ multiplex PCR, while the TCRdb copy is restricted to in-frame clones and leaves out a portion. The repertoire holds around 170,000 clones, with roughly half as singletons. Specimen: CD8+ T cells sorted from blood, collected between weeks 51 and 54, from a patient treated with tofacitinib. These receptors were obtained from a human donor with alopecia areata. The CDR3 runs from the conserved cysteine through the conserved F or W. The D gene is left open where the match is weak.

CDR3aa	v_gene	j_gene	d_gene
CSLGEGAGYTF	TRBV29-1	TRBJ1-2	NA
CASSPEAAGAGANVLTF	TRBV13	TRBJ2-6	TRBD2
CASSLIVSSSGDTQYF	TRBV7-3	TRBJ2-3	NA
CAIFPLAGAYNEQFF	TRBV14	TRBJ2-1	TRBD2
CSVEGAGGLDEQFF	TRBV29-1	TRBJ2-1	TRBD2
CSVEVVATSQETQYF	TRBV29-1	TRBJ2-5	NA
CSVGTSGRYEQYF	TRBV29-1	TRBJ2-7	TRBD2
CASSSGNEQFF	TRBV27	TRBJ2-1	NA
CASSLGTGGTNEQFF	TRBV5-1	TRBJ2-1	TRBD1
CASSGGGQGLSYEQYF	TRBV5-1	TRBJ2-7	NA
CASWEASASYEQYF	TRBV5-6	TRBJ2-7	NA
CASSWRPDEAFF	TRBV7-9	TRBJ1-1	NA
CASSTQGVSQYF	TRBV11-2	TRBJ2-5	TRBD1
CASSQVTSAPYNEQFF	TRBV4-2	TRBJ2-1	TRBD2
CASSIGTGNTEAFF	TRBV7-3	TRBJ1-1	TRBD1
CASSQDRGRGYTF	TRBV4-3	TRBJ1-2	NA
CASSLARGLAVNTDTQYF	TRBV7-8	TRBJ2-3	TRBD2
CASSPGTGGNYGYTF	TRBV18	TRBJ1-2	TRBD1
CAWSDSGDEKLFF	TRBV30	TRBJ1-4	NA
CASSPITSYEQYF	TRBV13	TRBJ2-7	NA
CSVPGPGATEAFF	TRBV29-1	TRBJ1-1	NA
CSVEGLAGNEQFF	TRBV29-1	TRBJ2-1	NA
CASSLAGAGETQYF	TRBV11-2	TRBJ2-5	NA
CASTQGTGDYGYTF	TRBV27	TRBJ1-2	TRBD1
CASSQRATTGNEQYF	TRBV5-1	TRBJ2-7	TRBD1
CASSPLGRGSTDTQYF	TRBV7-8	TRBJ2-3	NA
CASSPGQGLNQPQHF	TRBV5-4	TRBJ1-5	TRBD1
CAISDNDLRTAFF	TRBV10-3	TRBJ1-1	NA
CASSHRQSYEQYF	TRBV4-1	TRBJ2-7	NA
CASSLGDLGEKLFF	TRBV5-6	TRBJ1-4	NA
CASSLNAGGRYEQYF	TRBV13	TRBJ2-7	TRBD2
CASSSGQGANEKLFF	TRBV9	TRBJ1-4	TRBD1
CAWRVDRGVGYTF	TRBV30	TRBJ1-2	TRBD1
CASTVDRNTEAFF	TRBV5-1	TRBJ1-1	NA
CASSAGTEAFF	TRBV9	TRBJ1-1	NA
CAIGRLAGGMNEQFF	TRBV10-3	TRBJ2-1	TRBD2
CASSGRGRETQYF	TRBV6-1	TRBJ2-5	TRBD1
CAWRTGYGYTF	TRBV30	TRBJ1-2	NA
CASSLRDTRGAFF	TRBV7-9	TRBJ1-1	NA
CASTIGDQESPLHF	TRBV6-6	TRBJ1-6	NA
CASSLSPTGNYGYTF	TRBV27	TRBJ1-2	NA
CASVDWFSTDTQYF	TRBV7-9	TRBJ2-3	NA
CASSLGDLEQFF	TRBV5-6	TRBJ2-1	NA
CASSELLGTIYF	TRBV25-1	TRBJ1-3	NA
CASSFAGAEAFF	TRBV5-1	TRBJ1-1	NA
CASSQDQGTGHTGELFF	TRBV4-3	TRBJ2-2	TRBD1
CASSATPGTRAGAQYF	TRBV9	TRBJ2-5	NA
CASSEWRETQYF	TRBV25-1	TRBJ2-5	NA
CASSRQGSVNQPQHF	TRBV7-2	TRBJ1-5	TRBD1
CASSSLGGGQPQHF	TRBV2	TRBJ1-5	NA
CASSSFRGANYGYTF	TRBV27	TRBJ1-2	TRBD1
CSVVQGERGYGYTF	TRBV29-1	TRBJ1-2	TRBD1
CASSQGKSGANVLTF	TRBV5-1	TRBJ2-6	NA
CASSDGTGGSPLHF	TRBV6-5	TRBJ1-6	TRBD1
CASSAYRDSSYEQYF	TRBV9	TRBJ2-7	TRBD1
CASSLRDRGPGNTIYF	TRBV7-6	TRBJ1-3	TRBD1
CASRLPKHNEQFF	TRBV6-5	TRBJ2-1	NA